The sequence of this TCR beta chain was determined in a study of CD8+CD57+ T cells in acquired aplastic anemia. Background on the study: Recorded DNA amounts for sorted CD4+ and CD8+ cells had an average of approximately 3 ug. Study-level findings and limits: Patients had roughly 30 CD8+ CDR3 sequences in common with controls (the shared set). A significant difference in CD8+ Simpson's diversity between patients and controls was not found.

The germline gives CDR1 SEHNR, CDR2 FQNEAQ (reference sequence). The CDR3 has 15 residues. Trimming pared 8 bases from V and 2 bases from J, leaving 17 bases between. The template used for profiling TCR beta VDJ and CDR3 was genomic DNA. TCRdb recomputed calls from the reads with MiXCR, one row per CDR3 protein. Of some 170,000 distinct CDR3 sequences listed, about 60% are singletons. Selection for sequencing was limited to patients who had shown CD8+CD57+ cell expansion by flow cytometry. A note on this clonotype: The target antigen is unknown.

The sequenced material came from sorted CD4+, CD8+, or CD8+CD57+ T cells (not recorded which) from PBMCs. V gene TRBV7-9 combines with J gene TRBJ2-3, with unresolved D. The TCR originated in a human donor with aplastic anemia. The CDR3 protein is CASGQGFHLTDTQYF. CDR3 sequence (DNA): TGTGCCAGCGGGCAAGGGTTTCACCTCACAGATACGCAGTATTTT.